Below are 27 T cell receptor beta chains sequenced from a single sample in a study of CXCR3-negative and CXCR3-positive naive CD8 T cells. Findings and caveats of the study: In CXCR3-positive naive cells, the TRB CDR3s were more hydrophobic than in CXCR3-negative naive cells.

All TRB cDNA libraries came from 5' RACE performed with UMI labels. From the 5' RACE reads, TCRdb lists one entry per CDR3 protein and no DNA. Recorded here are roughly 110,000 distinct CDR3 sequences; the top ten clones represent 0.35% to 0.4%. Which antigens these TCRs recognize remains unknown. The sample taken for sequencing was naive CXCR3+ CD8+ T cells from blood. Described subset: CD45RO-CCR7+CD27+CD95- naive CD8+ T cells expressing CXCR3 (TNR3+). These receptors originate from a human donor in good health. Some clones in this sample may be carry-over from other donors' samples.

This chain connects TRBV20-1 to TRBJ2-1; TCRdb reports TRBD1, a call that lacks DNA to check it against. The germline V gene has CDR1 DFQATT and CDR2 SNEGSKA (reference sequence). This CDR3 is 13 amino acids long. The CDR3 region is CSADVGLGNEQFF.

CDR3 protein: CASSLSGSDQETQYF. The rearrangement uses TRBV5-1 and TRBJ2-5; the TRBD1 assignment by TCRdb is unverifiable without DNA. The CDR3 contains 15 residues. Germline CDR1 SGHRS, CDR2 YFSETQ.

The rearrangement joins TRBV4-1 to TRBJ2-7. The CDR3 totals 16 residues. Germline values: CDR1 MGHRA, CDR2 YSYEKL. The CDR3 spells CASSGSVGDPTYEQYF.

The chain uses TRBV25-1 and TRBJ2-7. CDR3 length equals 11 residues. In germline, CDR1 is MGHDK, CDR2 SYGVNS. The CDR3 region is CASSVQVEQYF.

J is TRBJ2-7 and V is TRBV30. The CDR3 sequence is 14 residues long. Germline V gene sequence: CDR1 GTSNPN, CDR2 SVGIG (reference sequence). CDR3 residues: CAWSPNRGAYEQYF.

The chain is built from TRBV3-1 and TRBJ2-5; absent DNA, TCRdb's TRBD2 call cannot be checked. This CDR3 contains 19 residues. Germline CDR1 is LGHDT and CDR2 is YNNKEL (reference sequence). CDR3 amino acids: CASSQDVPAGGTYQETQYF.

V is TRBV5-6 and J is TRBJ1-2. This CDR3 contains 16 residues. Germline loops: CDR1 SGHDT, CDR2 YYEEEE. CDR3 residues: CASSLDLTELNYGYTF.

The chain combines TRBV28 with TRBJ2-3; TCRdb outputs TRBD2, but without DNA this stays unchecked. Germline CDR1 MDHEN, CDR2 SYDVKM. The length of the CDR3 is 15 residues. The CDR3 spells CASSHPEEYTDTQYF.

J is TRBJ2-5 and V is TRBV25-1; no DNA is available, so the TRBD1 call from TCRdb remains unchecked. Germline assignment: CDR1 MGHDK and CDR2 SYGVNS. The CDR3 covers 14 residues. CDR3 amino acids: CASSEAGVGETQYF.

The CDR3 loop reads CSVVAQGNEQFF. This chain uses TRBV29-1 with TRBJ2-1; the TCRdb D gene call, TRBD1, has no DNA to confirm it. The CDR3 is 12 residues long. Per germline, CDR1 SQVTM and CDR2 ANQGSEA.

The rearrangement links TRBV27 to TRBJ2-3; the TCRdb D gene call, TRBD1, has no DNA to confirm it. Germline V CDR1 and CDR2: MNHEY, SMNVEV (reference sequence). The CDR3 is 15 amino acids. This chain's CDR3 is CASSYRDTFTDTQYF.

The rearrangement links TRBV12-3 or TRBV12-4 to TRBJ2-3; TCRdb's assignment of TRBD2 cannot be checked, as there is no DNA. The CDR3 has 14 amino acids. This CDR3 reads CASEAAGWADTQYF.

The V and J genes are TRBV24-1 and TRBJ2-7; no DNA is available, so the TRBD1 call from TCRdb remains unchecked. Germline-derived CDR1 and CDR2 are KGHDR and SFDVKD. The CDR3 contains 14 residues. The CDR3 is CATSGTPYSYEQYF.

The chain couples TRBV4-1 to TRBJ1-5. The CDR3 has 14 amino acids. Germline assignment: CDR1 MGHRA and CDR2 YSYEKL. CDR3 amino acids: CASSQERDLRPQHF.

The chain carries TRBV28 and TRBJ2-5; TCRdb calls TRBD1, which cannot be checked without DNA. This CDR3 region has 16 residues. CDR1 is MDHEN, CDR2 SYDVKM, per germline. The CDR3 spells CASSFRAGGFQETQYF.

The CDR3 sequence is CASTPREGSTEAFF. The rearrangement uses TRBV6-2 or TRBV6-3 and TRBJ1-1; the D call of TRBD1 rests on TCRdb alone, since no DNA is present to check it. In germline, CDR1 is MNHEY, CDR2 SVGEGT. There are 14 residues in the CDR3.

V and J are TRBV9 and TRBJ2-1; there is no DNA to check the TCRdb D call of TRBD2. The germline V gene encodes CDR1 SGDLS and CDR2 YYNGEE. The CDR3 is 15 residues long. CDR3 in amino acids: CASSASTSGRTEQFF. The full variable domain, its missing parts supplied by reference TRBV9 and TRBJ2-1, is DSGVTQTPKHLITATGQRVTLRCSPRSGDLSVYWYQQSLDQGLQFLIQYYNGEERAKGNILERFSAQQFPDLHSELNLSSLELGDSALYFCASSASTSGRTEQFFGPGTRLTVL.

The chain recombines TRBV3-1 with TRBJ2-1; the D call from TCRdb, TRBD1, cannot be confirmed without DNA. Germline CDR1 and CDR2: LGHDT and YNNKEL (reference sequence). The CDR3 runs 17 residues. CDR3 residues: CASSQVGGAGIHNEQFF.

J is TRBJ2-7 and V is TRBV11-2; TCRdb reports TRBD1, a call that lacks DNA to check it against. The V gene's germline CDR1 is SGHAT and CDR2 FQNNGV. The CDR3 is 15 amino acids. The CDR3 spells CASSFTGNRAGEQYF.

The chain is built from TRBV29-1 and TRBJ2-1. The CDR3 loop spans 13 amino acids. The germline V gene has CDR1 SQVTM and CDR2 ANQGSEA. The CDR3 loop is CSVVGGTYNEQFF.

The rearrangement links TRBV29-1 to TRBJ2-2. Germline CDR1 SQVTM, CDR2 ANQGSEA. CDR3 size: 14 residues. This CDR3 is CSVEGTRPTGELFF.

The rearrangement links TRBV12-3 or TRBV12-4 to TRBJ2-1. The CDR3 is made up of 11 amino acids. This CDR3 is CASSPDYEQFF.

The genes are TRBV6-5 and TRBJ1-1; TCRdb reports TRBD1, a call that lacks DNA to check it against. This CDR3 contains 14 residues. Germline V gene lookup returns CDR1 MNHEY and CDR2 SVGAGI. The CDR3 region is CASMSGVQGAEAFF.

The chain couples TRBV29-1 to TRBJ2-3; the D gene TCRdb calls, TRBD1, cannot be checked with no DNA. The CDR3 runs to 12 residues. Germline assignment: CDR1 SQVTM and CDR2 ANQGSEA. Here the CDR3 reads CSWGGVTDTQYF.

V is TRBV5-1 and J is TRBJ2-7; there is no DNA to check the TCRdb D call of TRBD1. The CDR3 sequence is 16 residues long. Germline V lookup: CDR1 SGHRS, CDR2 YFSETQ. CDR3 sequence reads: CASRLVAGTTDYEQYF.

The chain employs TRBV14 and TRBJ2-4. Per the germline V gene, CDR1 is SGHDN and CDR2 is FVKESK. This CDR3 comprises 16 residues. The CDR3 here is CASSQGRYIAKNIQYF.

This chain uses TRBV20-1 with TRBJ2-7; as DNA is missing, the TRBD1 call by TCRdb cannot be tested. The CDR3 totals 15 residues. The germline V gene encodes CDR1 DFQATT and CDR2 SNEGSKA (reference sequence). CDR3 in amino acids: CSARDQDSGAYEQYF.